The 2 T cell receptor beta chains given below trace back to one sample, sequenced in a study of CD8 T cells in ankylosing spondylitis. TCRdb used MiXCR to reprocess the 5' RACE reads, holding one entry per CDR3 protein. This table has 340,000 or so distinct CDR3 sequences, roughly 14% appearing once. The sequencing sample was made of blood, either unsorted or a sorted T cell fraction (not recorded which). These receptors all come from a male donor with ankylosing spondylitis or in good health (not recorded which).

This clonotype was observed a few times. The chain employs TRBV12-3 or TRBV12-4 and TRBJ1-4, with 7 bases matching TRBD1. After removal of 6 bases from V and 4 bases from J, the junction contained 11 bases not matched to a gene. CDR3 length: 16 amino acids. The CDR3 spells CASRKQGGSGNEKLFF. The CDR3 nucleotides are TGTGCCAGCAGGAAACAAGGGGGCAGTGGTAATGAAAAACTGTTTTTT.

This clonotype has a handful of counts. This chain connects TRBV29-1 to TRBJ2-3, with 10 bases lining up with TRBD2. The CDR3 sequence is 16 residues long. The germline gives CDR1 SQVTM, CDR2 ANQGSEA. After removal of 2 bases from V and 7 bases from J, the junction contained 12 bases not matched to a gene. The CDR3 sequence: CSVESWGASGSYTQYF. DNA for the CDR3: TGCAGCGTTGAAAGCTGGGGTGCTAGCGGGAGTTATACGCAGTATTTT.